This T cell receptor beta chain was found in a study of T cell changes during pregnancy in multiple sclerosis. The method was immunoSEQ multiplex PCR; TCRdb's version includes in-frame clones alone and lacks a portion of them. The sample shows approximately 59,000 clones, more than 75% of them seen only once. The CDR3 contains 16 residues. Trimming pared 0 bases from V and 2 bases from J, leaving 13 bases between. Germline V gene sequence: CDR1 LGHNA, CDR2 YNFKEQ. The origin of this receptor is a female donor in good health, enrolled as a control in a pregnancy study. The chain has TRBV4-2 and TRBJ1-2, with a weak D call TRBD1 (5 bases). The input for sequencing was peripheral blood, taken in the third trimester of pregnancy. CDR3 nucleotides: TGTGCCAGCAGCCAAGAGACGGGGGGGGGAAACTATGGCTACACCTTC. It yields the protein CASSQETGGGNYGYTF.